The 19 T cell receptor beta chains reported below all come from one sample, sequenced in a study of post-analysis software for immune sequencing data. General study results and limits: Comparison of patients with controls showed five or six TRBV segments more frequent in patients, TRBV5-6, TRBV5-1 and TRBV20-1 among them.

Unique molecular identifiers were carried by the TCR beta cDNA libraries. Via MiXCR, TCRdb re-called the PCR reads, giving one row per CDR3 protein. The profile covers 750,000 to 900,000 distinct CDR3 sequences, with roughly 50% appearing a single time and 4.9% taken by the ten largest. The antigens these receptors bind are not known. The sample comprised blood. Receptors were obtained from a girl between 5 and 17 years old with multiple sclerosis.

This chain links TRBV2 with TRBJ1-2, with D possibly matching TRBD1 (5 bases). The CDR3 runs to 15 residues. Germline values: CDR1 SNHLY, CDR2 FYNNEI. V shed 1 base and J shed 2 bases, with 11 bases lying between them. The CDR3 is CASSEDGRGNYGYTF. In DNA form, the CDR3 reads TGTGCCAGCAGTGAAGACGGAAGGGGCAACTATGGCTACACCTTC.

In its sample, this clonotype was seen many times. The chain employs TRBV20-1 and TRBJ2-3, with a weak D call TRBD2 (6 bases). Germline CDR1 DFQATT, CDR2 SNEGSKA (reference sequence). The CDR3 is 13 residues long. The germline V and J ends were trimmed by 3 bases and 0 bases, with 7 bases remaining between them. The CDR3 loop is CSASGTSTDTQYF. Written as DNA, the CDR3 is TGCAGTGCTAGCGGGACTAGCACAGATACGCAGTATTTT.

V gene TRBV20-1 combines with J gene TRBJ2-2; tentatively, D is TRBD2 (5 bases). The germline V gene encodes CDR1 DFQATT and CDR2 SNEGSKA (reference sequence). This CDR3 spans 16 amino acids. The germline V and J ends were trimmed by 3 bases and 6 bases, with 20 bases remaining between them. CDR3 sequence (DNA): TGCAGTGCTAGCCGACCGGGATCCGGTATCGCCGGGGAGCTGTTTTTT. Amino acid sequence: CSASRPGSGIAGELFF.

The chain combines TRBV5-1 with TRBJ1-5; D unresolved. This CDR3 comprises 15 residues. CDR1 is SGHRS, CDR2 YFSETQ, per germline. With 3 bases removed from V and 4 bases from J, the gap between germline ends came to 14 bases. CDR3 residues: CASSSPDGQNQPQHF. The CDR3 DNA reads TGCGCCAGCAGCTCCCCGGACGGCCAAAATCAGCCCCAGCATTTT.

The chain combines TRBV5-1 with TRBJ2-4, with 8 nucleotides matching TRBD2. This CDR3 contains 16 residues. Germline values: CDR1 SGHRS, CDR2 YFSETQ. The trim removed 4 bases at V and 2 bases at J, leaving 8 bases unmatched. CDR3 sequence reads: CASSSSGDVSKNIQYF. CDR3 nucleotides: TGCGCCAGCAGCAGTAGCGGGGACGTCTCCAAAAACATTCAGTACTTC.

J is TRBJ2-4 and V is TRBV7-9; D may correspond to TRBD1 or TRBD2 (5 bases each). V lost 6 bases, J lost 6 bases, and 18 bases lay in between. CDR3 length equals 15 residues. Germline V CDR1 and CDR2: SEHNR, FQNEAQ (reference sequence). The CDR3: CASSDKWDGTNIQYF. DNA of the CDR3: TGTGCCAGCAGTGACAAGTGGGACGGTACAAACATTCAGTACTTC.

Note on this clonotype: The junction differs from germline at one of its ends, possibly a read error. The chain has TRBV7-3 and TRBJ2-5; no clear D gene. The germline V gene encodes CDR1 SGHTA and CDR2 FQGTGA. The CDR3 is 13 residues long. The CDR3 DNA reads TGTACCAGCAGCTTAGTAAACCAAGAGACCCAGTACTTC. Protein: CTSSLVNQETQYF. The full variable domain, completed using reference TRBV7-3 and TRBJ2-5, is GAGVSQTPSNKVTEKGKYVELRCDPISGHTALYWYRQSLGQGPEFLIYFQGTGAADDSGLPNDRFFAVRPEGSVSTLKIQRTERGDSAVYLCTSSLVNQETQYFGPGTRLLVL.

CDR3 nucleotides: TGTGCCAGCAGTTACGGTTCCCCGGGACAGGGTCGTCGCTATGGCTACACCTTC. Encoded protein: CASSYGSPGQGRRYGYTF. V and J are TRBV6-5 and TRBJ1-2; 9 nucleotides agree with TRBD1. The J segment lost 4 bases and the V segment lost 2 bases, leaving 14 bases of the junction unmatched. The CDR3 contains 18 residues. Germline CDR1 reads MNHEY; CDR2 reads SVGAGI.

The chain links TRBV7-9 to TRBJ2-3; 8 bases line up with TRBD2. V lost 11 bases, J lost 5 bases, and 15 bases stayed unmatched. The CDR3 spans 15 residues. The germline V gene encodes CDR1 SEHNR and CDR2 FQNEAQ (reference sequence). CDR3 sequence (DNA): TGTGCCGGGGTCCCCCTAGCGGGCGCACAAGATACGCAGTATTTT. Protein sequence: CAGVPLAGAQDTQYF.

This clonotype has only a few counts. The genes are TRBV20-1 and TRBJ2-7; D not resolved. V was cut by 0 bases and J by 6 bases, with 18 bases left in between. The CDR3 has 15 residues. Per germline, CDR1 DFQATT and CDR2 SNEGSKA (reference sequence). CDR3 nucleotide sequence: TGCAGTGCTAGAGATCGGTTAGTGGCTCCCTTCGAGCAGTACTTC. Amino acid sequence: CSARDRLVAPFEQYF.

This clonotype was detected many times. The chain couples TRBV7-2 to TRBJ1-1; 7 bases align to TRBD1. The CDR3 covers 13 residues. The germline CDR1 and CDR2 sequences are SGHTA and FQGNSA. J lost 3 bases, V lost 8 bases, and 6 bases had no gene match. CDR3 amino acids: CASSGQAYTEAFF. Written as DNA, the CDR3 is TGTGCCAGCTCAGGACAGGCCTACACTGAAGCTTTCTTT.

CDR3 in amino acids: CASSVGLAPYEQYF. The CDR3 nucleotides are TGCGCCAGCAGCGTCGGACTAGCACCCTACGAGCAGTACTTC. The gene calls are TRBV5-1 and TRBJ2-7; TRBD2 matches at 8 bases. Germline V gene data show CDR1 as SGHRS and CDR2 as YFSETQ. V was clipped by 4 bases and J by 2 bases; unmatched bases: 5. The CDR3 is 14 amino acids. Full variable domain (outside the CDR3, taken from reference TRBV5-1 and TRBJ2-7): KAGVTQTPRYLIKTRGQQVTLSCSPISGHRSVSWYQQTPGQGLQFLFEYFSETQRNKGNFPGRFSGRQFSNSRSEMNVSTLELGDSALYLCASSVGLAPYEQYFGPGTRLTVT.

In its sample, this clonotype was seen a few times. The chain is built from TRBV7-9 and TRBJ2-7; a possible D gene is TRBD2 (5 bases). The CDR3 loop spans 15 amino acids. Germline V gives CDR1 SEHNR, CDR2 FQNEAQ (reference sequence). V was pared by 1 base and J by 3 bases, with 13 bases between. CDR3 in DNA: TGTGCCAGCAGCTTAGGGAGCGGTAAAGGCTACGAGCAGTACTTC. Translated, it gives CASSLGSGKGYEQYF.

The rearrangement links TRBV7-2 to TRBJ2-7; 10 bases are a match to TRBD1. The CDR3 is 14 amino acids. Germline loops: CDR1 SGHTA, CDR2 FQGNSA. V trimming: 3 bases; J trimming: 6 bases; junction bases outside the gene matches: 5. The CDR3 reads CASSFSTGGGEQYF. DNA for the CDR3: TGTGCCAGCAGCTTCTCGACAGGGGGCGGCGAGCAGTACTTC.

This clonotype occurred a few times. The chain employs TRBV20-1 and TRBJ2-3; 8 nucleotides line up with TRBD2. The CDR3 runs 15 residues. Germline values: CDR1 DFQATT, CDR2 SNEGSKA (reference sequence). With V trimmed by 5 bases and J by 2 bases, 9 bases remained unmatched. CDR3 protein: CSAEDLAGHTDTQYF. For the CDR3, the DNA is TGCAGTGCTGAGGACCTAGCGGGCCACACAGATACGCAGTATTTT.

In this sample, this clonotype turned up once. This sequence joins TRBV18 and TRBJ2-1, with 9 bases matching TRBD2. This CDR3 is 15 amino acids long. The V gene end was trimmed by 3 bases and the J gene end by 3 bases; junction bases not matched to a gene: 3. From germline, CDR1 is KGHSH and CDR2 LQKENI. The CDR3: CASSPVLAGYNEQFF. CDR3 nucleotide sequence: TGTGCCAGCTCACCGGTACTAGCGGGCTACAATGAGCAGTTCTTC.

This clonotype occurred a few times. The V gene is TRBV13, the J gene TRBJ2-4; 7 positions agree with TRBD1. The CDR3 has 12 residues. Germline V gene sequence: CDR1 PRHDT, CDR2 FYEKMQ (reference sequence). V was clipped by 5 bases and J by 12 bases; unmatched bases: 7. The CDR3 nucleotides are TGTGCCAGCAGCCCCCGTAAGGGGGCTCAGTACTTC. It codes for CASSPRKGAQYF.

This chain connects TRBV7-2 to TRBJ2-1, with 7 bases lining up with TRBD2. V gave up 7 bases and J gave up 10 bases; unmatched junction bases: 16. CDR3 length equals 15 residues. Germline CDR1 reads SGHTA; CDR2 reads FQGNSA. CDR3 nucleotide sequence: TGTGCCAGCAAACGTTGGGCTAGCGGCCCGCAGGAGCAGTTCTTC. This gives the protein CASKRWASGPQEQFF.

The chain employs TRBV7-2 and TRBJ1-1, with TRBD1 as a possible D gene (5 bases). V was shortened by 2 bases and J by 1 base, with 11 bases between the two germline ends. Germline assignment: CDR1 SGHTA and CDR2 FQGNSA. The CDR3 consists of 15 residues. The CDR3 region is CASSLSTGANTEAFF. The CDR3 DNA sequence: TGTGCCAGCAGCTTATCTACAGGCGCGAACACTGAAGCTTTCTTT.